What follows are 25 T cell receptor beta chains derived from one specimen sequenced in a study of human T cells and chemical hapten exposure. The time point here: patch test 3, about 24 weeks after DPC sensitization. Treatment reported: therapeutic diphenylcyclopropenone sensitization with weekly scalp DPC. Each CDR3 protein gets one entry after TCRdb re-called the RACE reads with MiXCR. The data hold roughly 97,000 distinct CDR3 sequences, with 27% observed a single time. The sample was whole blood, taken in connection with sensitization to the hapten diphenylcyclopropenone (DPC). These receptors all stem from a man between 35 and 55 years old with alopecia areata. Some clones in this sample may be carry-over from other donors' samples.

This clonotype is classed as medium-sized. The chain combines TRBV27 with TRBJ1-1, with unresolved D. Trimming left V 6 bases short and J 7 bases short, with 21 bases between. Germline V gene data show CDR1 as MNHEY and CDR2 as SMNVEV (reference sequence). The CDR3 extends over 15 amino acids. The CDR3 protein is CASRKTAGSNLEAFF. The CDR3 DNA sequence: TGTGCCAGCAGGAAGACGGCCGGCAGCAACCTTGAAGCTTTCTTT.

This clonotype has more than one count but fewer than ten. The rearrangement links TRBV6-1 to TRBJ2-3, with unresolved D. The germline gives CDR1 MNHNS, CDR2 SASEGT. The germline V and J ends were trimmed by 6 bases and 2 bases, with 9 bases remaining between them. The CDR3 length is 13 residues. The CDR3 sequence: CASRILSTDTQYF. In DNA, the CDR3 is TGTGCCAGCAGGATATTGTCCACAGATACGCAGTATTTT.

This clonotype was counted only a few times. This CDR3 is CASSRDRFSYEQYF. The CDR3 DNA follows: TGTGCCAGCAGCCGGGACCGGTTCTCCTACGAGCAGTACTTC. V usage is TRBV7-2 and J usage is TRBJ2-7, with D perhaps given as TRBD1 or TRBD2 (5 bases each). Germline V gene data show CDR1 as SGHTA and CDR2 as FQGNSA. The ends were cut back, 5 bases at V and 0 bases at J, with 11 bases in the middle. The CDR3 has 14 amino acids. Full variable domain (rest looked up from reference TRBV7-2 and TRBJ2-7): GAGVSQSPSNKVTEKGKDVELRCDPISGHTALYWYRQSLGQGLEFLIYFQGNSAPDKSGLPSDRFSAERTGGSVSTLTIQRTQQEDSAVYLCASSRDRFSYEQYFGPGTRLTVT.

This clonotype has more than one count but fewer than ten. The chain links TRBV3-1 to TRBJ2-3; no clear D. Germline CDR1 and CDR2: LGHDT and YNNKEL (reference sequence). The CDR3 runs 13 residues. Trimming removed 4 bases from V and 5 bases from J, with 10 bases in between. CDR3 in amino acids: CASSPTMGDTQYF. CDR3 nucleotide sequence: TGTGCCAGCAGCCCTACTATGGGAGATACGCAGTATTTT.

There are many counts of this clonotype. This chain links TRBV12-3 or TRBV12-4 with TRBJ1-1; the D gene is possibly TRBD1 (5 bases). Trimming pared 3 bases from V and 6 bases from J, leaving 17 bases between. The CDR3 has 15 residues. This CDR3 reads CASSFRSNRQPEAFF. CDR3 bases: TGTGCCAGCAGTTTCAGATCGAACAGACAGCCTGAAGCTTTCTTT.

The chain employs TRBV12-3 or TRBV12-4 and TRBJ2-3; D is perhaps TRBD2 (6 bases). This CDR3 spans 16 amino acids. The V gene lost 0 bases and the J gene lost 0 bases, with 10 bases spanning the gap. The CDR3 nucleotides are TGTGCCAGCAGTTTAGCCGGGGGAGCCAGCACAGATACGCAGTATTTT. Translation gives CASSLAGGASTDTQYF.

The rearrangement joins TRBV20-1 to TRBJ1-3; weak D call: TRBD1 (5 bases). V was cut by 4 bases and J by 0 bases, with 13 bases left in between. The germline CDR1 and CDR2 sequences are DFQATT and SNEGSKA (reference sequence). This CDR3 comprises 15 residues. Written as DNA, the CDR3 is TGCAGTGCTACCGATACAGGAACCTCTGGAAACACCATATATTTT. Its protein product is CSATDTGTSGNTIYF.

A few counts support this clonotype. Here the CDR3 reads CASTFSGLEGETQYF. In DNA form, the CDR3 reads TGTGCCAGCACGTTCTCGGGATTAGAGGGAGAGACCCAGTACTTC. This sequence joins TRBV2 and TRBJ2-5; tentatively, D is TRBD2 (5 bases). V was pared by 7 bases and J by 4 bases, with 19 bases between. The germline gives CDR1 SNHLY, CDR2 FYNNEI. This CDR3 has 15 residues.

This clonotype was observed a few times. The chain links TRBV29-1 to TRBJ2-4, with 10 nucleotides matching TRBD1. CDR3 size: 13 residues. Unmatched junction bases numbered 4, after V lost 7 bases and J lost 4 bases. Germline V CDR1 and CDR2: SQVTM, ANQGSEA. CDR3 in DNA: TGCAGCGGCCGGACAGGGGGTAAAAACATTCAGTACTTC. It codes for CSGRTGGKNIQYF.

This clonotype came up a few times. This chain links TRBV6-6 with TRBJ2-3; 12 nucleotides match TRBD1. CDR1 is MNHNY and CDR2 is SVGAGI in the germline V gene (reference sequence). The CDR3 has 17 residues. V gave up 5 bases and J gave up 5 bases; unmatched junction bases: 11. Here the CDR3 reads CASSTTGTGGKGDTQYF. The CDR3 DNA reads TGTGCCAGCAGTACAACCGGGACAGGGGGCAAGGGAGATACGCAGTATTTT.

This clonotype was seen only a few times. The chain recombines TRBV10-3 with TRBJ2-3, with D perhaps being TRBD1 or TRBD2 (7 bases each). Per the germline V gene, CDR1 is ENHRY and CDR2 is SYGVKD. With 4 bases removed from V and 1 base from J, the gap between germline ends came to 15 bases. The CDR3 is 16 residues long. CDR3 sequence: CAISATGRGGTDTQYF. The CDR3, as DNA: TGTGCCATCAGTGCGACAGGGAGGGGGGGCACAGATACGCAGTATTTT.

A few counts support this clonotype. CDR3 sequence reads: CASSFRGVATKNIQYF. For the CDR3, the DNA is TGTGCCAGCAGTTTCCGGGGGGTTGCAACCAAAAACATTCAGTACTTC. The V and J genes are TRBV28 and TRBJ2-4, with TRBD2 matching over 7 bases. J gave up 2 bases and V 3 bases, and 7 bases lay outside the gene matches. The germline CDR1 and CDR2 sequences are MDHEN and SYDVKM. The CDR3 loop spans 16 amino acids.

This chain connects TRBV28 to TRBJ1-6; D is unresolved. CDR1 and CDR2 from the germline V gene are MDHEN and SYDVKM. V lost 6 bases and J 9 bases, leaving 15 bases between the germline ends. This CDR3 contains 14 residues. The CDR3 DNA follows: TGTGCCAGCAGAACTGGGGTAGGAGGTTCACCCCTCCACTTT. Encoded protein: CASRTGVGGSPLHF.

This chain joins TRBV20-1 and TRBJ1-5; D remains ambiguous. Between the trimmed V and J ends, which lost 4 bases and 0 bases, there was a span of 19 bases. The CDR3 sequence is 17 residues long. Germline CDR1 reads DFQATT; CDR2 reads SNEGSKA (reference sequence). CDR3 sequence (DNA): TGCAGTGCTATCGAGGTTATTAGGGTGAATAGCAATCAGCCCCAGCATTTT. This translates into CSAIEVIRVNSNQPQHF.

This clonotype has only a few counts. V usage is TRBV7-9 and J usage is TRBJ1-4; 9 positions agree with TRBD1. Germline loops: CDR1 SEHNR, CDR2 FQNEAQ (reference sequence). J was trimmed by 5 bases and V by 4 bases; bases with no gene match: 5. The CDR3 length is 15 residues. CDR3 loop: CASSSWDRENEKLFF. The CDR3 coding sequence is TGTGCCAGCAGCTCCTGGGACAGGGAGAATGAAAAACTGTTTTTT.

Only a few counts were recorded for this clonotype. The V and J genes are TRBV20-1 and TRBJ1-2; TRBD1 aligns across 8 bases. Trimming removed 0 bases from V and 7 bases from J; junction bases left unmatched: 7. The CDR3 has 14 amino acids. The germline gives CDR1 DFQATT, CDR2 SNEGSKA (reference sequence). CDR3 region: CSARDRGRFLGYTF. The CDR3 bases are TGCAGTGCTAGAGACAGGGGGCGCTTCCTTGGCTACACCTTC.

This clonotype was detected a few times. The chain has TRBV7-2 and TRBJ2-5, with TRBD2 matching 7 bases. The CDR3 has 15 amino acids. From germline, CDR1 is SGHTA and CDR2 FQGNSA. J was trimmed by 4 bases and V by 6 bases; bases with no gene match: 11. CDR3 nucleotide sequence: TGTGCCAGCAGTTCCGCCCGATTAGCGGGAGAGACCCAGTACTTC. Amino acid sequence: CASSSARLAGETQYF.

This clonotype showed up just a few times. This rearrangement joins TRBV7-3 to TRBJ2-1; 9 bases map to TRBD2. This CDR3 has 15 amino acids. Germline assignment: CDR1 SGHTA and CDR2 FQGTGA. J was trimmed by 9 bases and V by 5 bases; bases with no gene match: 11. The CDR3 sequence is CASSPSGGGETEQFF. In nucleotides, the CDR3 is TGTGCCAGCAGCCCCTCGGGCGGGGGGGAAACTGAGCAGTTCTTC.

J is TRBJ2-1 and V is TRBV6-5; no reliable D call. This CDR3 contains 12 residues. Germline CDR1 is MNHEY and CDR2 is SVGAGI. V gave up 6 bases and J gave up 9 bases, with 12 bases separating them. The DNA for the CDR3 is TGTGCCAGCAGACTCGACTCGGGTGAGCAGTTCTTC. The encoded protein is CASRLDSGEQFF.

This clonotype was counted only a few times. J is TRBJ1-1 and V is TRBV20-1, with unresolved D. Germline CDR1 reads DFQATT; CDR2 reads SNEGSKA (reference sequence). Trimming removed 2 bases from V and 0 bases from J, with 10 bases in between. The CDR3 has 14 residues. This chain's CDR3 is CSARIAGLNTEAFF. The CDR3 nucleotides read TGCAGTGCTAGAATTGCAGGCCTGAACACTGAAGCTTTCTTT.

The chain carries TRBV12-3 or TRBV12-4 and TRBJ1-2; D not certain. The CDR3 is made up of 12 amino acids. Trimming took off 5 bases at V and 2 bases at J, with 6 bases between the two ends. CDR3 in amino acids: CASSQRNYGYTF. CDR3 nucleotide sequence: TGTGCCAGCAGTCAACGAAACTATGGCTACACCTTC.

CDR3 nucleotide sequence: TGTGCCAGCTCACCGTTGAGGGTGCAGGGGTACAATGAGCAGTTCTTC. It is translated as CASSPLRVQGYNEQFF. The chain uses TRBV18 and TRBJ2-1; possibly TRBD1 for D (6 bases). The germline V gene encodes CDR1 KGHSH and CDR2 LQKENI. Trimming took 3 bases from V and 4 from J, leaving 16 bases between them. CDR3 length equals 16 residues.

The chain has TRBV14 and TRBJ1-5, with unresolved D. Germline assignment: CDR1 SGHDN and CDR2 FVKESK. The CDR3 contains 16 residues. The V end was cut by 5 bases, the J end by 3 bases, with 17 bases between. CDR3 amino acids: CASSTRPSPVNQPQHF. The CDR3, as DNA: TGTGCCAGCAGCACCCGGCCGAGCCCCGTCAATCAGCCCCAGCATTTT.

J is TRBJ1-1 and V is TRBV28; weak D call: TRBD1 (6 bases). This CDR3 region has 15 residues. CDR1 and CDR2 from the germline V gene are MDHEN and SYDVKM. V was pared by 3 bases and J by 5 bases, with 16 bases between. The CDR3 spells CASSFLEGERTEAFF. The DNA for the CDR3 is TGTGCCAGCAGTTTTCTTGAGGGGGAGAGGACTGAAGCTTTCTTT.

The chain recombines TRBV12-3 or TRBV12-4 with TRBJ2-7; TRBD1 matches at 8 bases. There are 13 residues in the CDR3. J lost 6 bases, V lost 6 bases, and 7 bases had no gene match. The CDR3 DNA reads TGTGCCAGCAGCCAAGACAGGGGCCCCGAGCAGTACTTC. It encodes CASSQDRGPEQYF.